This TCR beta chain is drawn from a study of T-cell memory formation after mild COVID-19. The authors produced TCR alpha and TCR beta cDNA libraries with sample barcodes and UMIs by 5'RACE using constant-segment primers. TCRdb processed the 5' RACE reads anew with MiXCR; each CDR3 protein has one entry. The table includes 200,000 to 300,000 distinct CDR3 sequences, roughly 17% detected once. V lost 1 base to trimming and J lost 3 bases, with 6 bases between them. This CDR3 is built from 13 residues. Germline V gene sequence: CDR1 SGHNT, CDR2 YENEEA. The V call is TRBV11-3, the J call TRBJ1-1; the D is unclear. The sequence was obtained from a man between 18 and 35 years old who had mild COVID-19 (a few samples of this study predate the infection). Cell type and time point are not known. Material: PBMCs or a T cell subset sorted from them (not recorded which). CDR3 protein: CASSLGTHTEAFF. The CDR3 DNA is TGTGCCAGCAGCTTAGGGACCCACACTGAAGCTTTCTTT.